This paragraph covers one T cell receptor beta chain sequence. What it binds is not known. The second PCR ran roughly 6 to 12 cycles with a sample-barcoded 5' primer and J-beta primers. Template switching added a 12-random-nucleotide identifier to every cDNA molecule. MiXCR was run by TCRdb on the 5' RACE reads, yielding one entry per CDR3 protein. In the table there are roughly 800,000 distinct CDR3 sequences, roughly 60% of which are singletons. This record comes from a study of blood T cells in healthy people across ages. Donors were healthy Caucasian individuals from Russia aged roughly 6 to 95. Researchers report isolating at least 6 million PBMCs per sample. The CDR3 is made up of 14 amino acids. V lost 0 bases, J lost 2 bases, and 4 bases stayed unmatched. Germline V gene lookup returns CDR1 DFQATT and CDR2 SNEGSKA (reference sequence). Study-wide points: A roughly linear fall in TCR beta diversity per million T cells was seen with increasing age.

The chain joins TRBV20-1 to TRBJ2-7, with 7 bases aligning to TRBD1. The TCR was taken from a man aged 25 to 40 in good health. The sample taken for sequencing was blood. DNA for the CDR3: TGCAGTGCTAGAGATGCTCAGGGGGCCTACGAGCAGTACTTC. Its translation is CSARDAQGAYEQYF.